Sequencing of this T cell receptor (beta chain) was carried out in a study of Ad26.COV2.S vaccination and SARS-CoV-2 variants. TCRdb keeps only in-frame clones here, not all; method: immunoSEQ multiplex PCR. In the table there are around 340,000 clones, 80% to 90% of which are singletons. The treatment here: around 19 received Ad26.COV2.S at low or high dose, single or two shots; several received placebo; per-sample allocation not given. The samples were gathered on day 63 after the first injection of vaccine or placebo. Germline assignment: CDR1 SGHVS and CDR2 FQNEAQ. This CDR3 is 13 amino acids long. Trimming cost V 4 bases and J 8 bases; bases outside gene matches: 7.

The chain joins TRBV7-8 to TRBJ1-1; 7 bases match TRBD1. The sequencing used peripheral blood, collected in a trial of Ad26.COV2.S vaccine versus placebo. The clonotype originates from a person aged 18-60 years who received the Ad26.COV2.S COVID-19 vaccine or a placebo. DNA for the CDR3: TGTGCCAGCAGCTCGACAGGGACACGGGAAGCTTTCTTT. Translated: CASSSTGTREAFF.